Listed here are 5 T cell receptor beta chains from one sample, sequenced in a study of vaccination effects on CD4 cells after COVID-19. These receptors are not linked to any known antigen. Assay used: immunoSEQ multiplex PCR; TCRdb lists only in-frame clones, some missing. The sample holds roughly 63,000 clones, around three quarters seen once. Antigen-specific CD4+ T cells expanded by the ViraFEST assay with viral peptide pools were then sequenced. Isolation of CD4+ T cells took place after 10 days of culture. Vaccine recipients had no previous SARS-CoV-2 infection; their nucleocapsid antibodies were negative. Sample: CD4+ T cells from PBMCs cultured with HCoV-OC43 spike peptides, taken before COVID-19 vaccination. Subset given: HCoV-OC43 spike overlapping peptide pool stimulation. These receptors were taken from a human donor who received a COVID-19 vaccine.

The genes are TRBV7-3 and TRBJ2-2; 8 bases line up with TRBD2. Germline V gene sequence: CDR1 SGHTA, CDR2 FQGTGA. This CDR3 contains 14 residues. V lost 6 bases and J lost 3; bases outside the gene matches: 3. The DNA of the CDR3 is TGTGCCAGCAGGGGGACTAGTCACACCGGGGAGCTGTTTTTT. Translation: CASRGTSHTGELFF.

This clone has a single count. The rearrangement uses TRBV10-3 and TRBJ2-1, with 10 bases fitting TRBD2. Germline CDR1 reads ENHRY; CDR2 reads SYGVKD. The CDR3 has 16 residues. V gave up 6 bases and J gave up 5 bases; unmatched junction bases: 10. The CDR3 region is CAISSVEAGGHNEQFF. The CDR3 DNA follows: TGTGCCATCAGCTCCGTTGAAGCGGGGGGGCACAATGAGCAGTTCTTC.

CDR3 coding DNA: TGCGCCAGCAGCCCCCTGGAGGGGATGGGTGGCTACACCTTC. Translated: CASSPLEGMGGYTF. V and J are TRBV4-1 and TRBJ1-2; maybe TRBD1 (5 bases). V lost 4 bases and J lost 7, with 16 bases in between. This CDR3 has 14 residues. Germline CDR1 is MGHRA and CDR2 is YSYEKL.

The V and J genes are TRBV14 and TRBJ2-3; D gene ambiguous. V was pared by 0 bases and J by 0 bases, with 7 bases between. CDR3 length: 15 residues. The germline CDR1 and CDR2 sequences are SGHDN and FVKESK. CDR3 sequence (DNA): TGTGCCAGCAGCCAAGACCCAGAGAGCACAGATACGCAGTATTTT. Translation gives CASSQDPESTDTQYF.

The chain uses TRBV12-3 or TRBV12-4 and TRBJ2-1; TRBD1 is a possible D gene (5 bases). The CDR3 has 12 residues. The V end lost 1 base, the J end lost 13 bases, and 11 bases lay between the germline ends. CDR3 in amino acids: CASSLDGRGQFF. CDR3 DNA sequence: TGTGCCAGCAGTTTAGATGGAAGGGGCCAGTTCTTC.